Reported below is one T cell receptor (beta chain). Antigen specificity is unknown. The data belong to a study of memory CD4+ T cells and cytomegalovirus serostatus. Notes on the study in general: About 40% of the roughly 160 known CMV-associated TCRbeta sequences appeared in CD4+ memory.

The CDR3 covers 14 residues. Trimming shortened V by 4 bases and J by 2 bases, and 11 bases separated the two germline ends. The germline V gene has CDR1 SGHTA and CDR2 FQGNSA. The sort gate was single viable CD3+CD4+CD8-CD45RO+ cells for memory CD4+ T cells. Original methodology: After removing out-of-frame reads, 2.3 million or so distinct TCRbeta sequences remained. Assay used: immunoSEQ multiplex PCR; TCRdb lists only in-frame clones, some missing. D and trimming come from the DNA, and the V and J calls and clone size come from that table. The profile shows around 60,000 clones, 60% to 80% of them singletons.

The material sequenced was memory CD4+ T cells from blood. This sequence originates from an adult in good health and CMV-seronegative. The chain recombines TRBV7-2 with TRBJ2-5, with TRBD2 as a possible D gene (6 bases). The DNA of the CDR3 is TGTGCCAGCAGCTCTCCGGGAGCTCAAGAGACCCAGTACTTC. Residues: CASSSPGAQETQYF.